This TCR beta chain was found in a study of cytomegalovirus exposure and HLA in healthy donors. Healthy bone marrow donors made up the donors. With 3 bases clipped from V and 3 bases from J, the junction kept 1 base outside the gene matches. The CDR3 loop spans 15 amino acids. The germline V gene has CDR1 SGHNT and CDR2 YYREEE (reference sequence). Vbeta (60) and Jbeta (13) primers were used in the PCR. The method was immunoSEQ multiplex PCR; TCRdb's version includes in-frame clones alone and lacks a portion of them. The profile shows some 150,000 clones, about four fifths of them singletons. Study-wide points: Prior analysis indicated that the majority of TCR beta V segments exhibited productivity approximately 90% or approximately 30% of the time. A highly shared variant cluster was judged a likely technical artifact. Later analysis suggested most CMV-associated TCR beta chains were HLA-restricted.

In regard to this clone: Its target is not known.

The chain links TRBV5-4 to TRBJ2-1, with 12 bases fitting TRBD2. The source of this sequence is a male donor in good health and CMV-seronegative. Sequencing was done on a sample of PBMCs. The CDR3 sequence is CASSSTSGSYNEQFF. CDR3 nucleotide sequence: TGTGCCAGCAGCTCGACTAGCGGGAGCTACAATGAGCAGTTCTTC.